This TCR beta chain was recorded in a study of blood T cells in healthy people across ages. CDR3 length: 14 residues. Germline V lookup: CDR1 DFQATT, CDR2 SNEGSKA (reference sequence). V was cut by 2 bases and J by 4 bases, with 14 bases left in between. Sample-barcoded 5' priming and a J-beta primer mix drove a second PCR of roughly 6 to 12 cycles. TCRdb recomputed calls from the 5' RACE reads with MiXCR, one row per CDR3 protein. The sample lists hundreds of thousands of distinct CDR3 sequences; about 26% were seen once. This clonotype was observed a handful of times. Every donor provided 9.5 to 10 milliliters of peripheral blood. Each sample provided at least 5 micrograms of extracted total RNA. The sample also formed part of further work on T cells of mothers and their children. That source adds: Related mother and child pairs showed slightly greater overlap (not significant) than unrelated pairs did.

Sequenced sample: blood. The TCR comes from a boy aged 5 to 17 in good health. The J gene is TRBJ1-2, the V gene TRBV20-1, with D possibly TRBD1 on 6 matching bases. CDR3 residues: CSARWGAGVYGYTF. The CDR3 DNA reads as TGCAGTGCTAGATGGGGCGCAGGGGTCTATGGCTACACCTTC.